This T cell receptor beta chain was recorded in a study of T cell responses to AZD1222 COVID-19 vaccine (dated by TCRdb to about 2021). Context from the whole study: AZD1222 recipients whose second dose came at about 4 weeks and those whose second dose came at about 12 weeks were combined into one group, since spike-specific TCR depth and breadth did not differ between the two schedules. Trial participants were enrolled by age into 18-55, 56-69 and 70-plus year subgroups, with around 140, 26 and 57 TCR-sequenced participants respectively. TCR sequencing covered over 230 trial participants: about 210 given two doses of AZD1222 and 26 given two doses of MenACWY control vaccine.

As to this clone: The antigen this receptor binds is unknown. No base-level quality is on record; no much larger clone is a single base apart.

The CDR3 regions of human TCRbeta chains were analyzed by immunosequencing. On the study's bioinformatics: Repertoire TCRs were checked for matches against a reference library of SARS-CoV-2-specific TCRs that had been generated using the MIRA antigen-specificity platform. Breadth was defined as the fraction of unique TCRs that were SARS-CoV-2-associated, and depth was defined as the fraction of total T cells that were SARS-CoV-2-associated. Using the MIRA data, each spike-specific TCR was mapped to the spike region that the TCR reacts to and placed in a CD4 or CD8 class. Log10-transformed breadth and depth values were compared by one-way ANOVA with Sidak's multiple comparisons tests. The clones in this table, taken by TCRdb from immuneACCESS, are in-frame only. Not every clone is retained; where verified, under half of the shortfall comes from an unresolved V gene, and the cause of the rest is unknown. V, J and clone size are taken as reported in that table, and D and trimming were inferred from the DNA itself. For this sample there are over 100,000 clones; 94% appear just once. The leading ten clones occupy under 7.5% of the sample.

Overall study results and their limits: Because no day 14 peak-response samples were available, the repertoires could be characterized only after the peak T cell response. The 56-69-year group was small, and its depth increase did not reach significance, likely because of low power. Vaccine-associated CD4 TCRs spanned the whole spike protein, with dominant responses in regions 160-218 and 743-854. Conclusions about previously exposed vaccinees were limited because only six AZD1222 recipients were SARS-CoV-2 seropositive at baseline. After two AZD1222 doses, both the breadth and the depth of spike-specific TCRs were significantly higher than at day 0 and than in MenACWY recipients. Reportedly, almost half of the unique spike-specific TCRs recognized epitopes lying outside the regions that are mutated in the B.1.351 and B.1.1.7 variants. Most participants were white British and females outnumbered males, and the authors suggested that clonal diversity may have been underestimated.

Read against the paper, the sample's time point label means: baseline before first vaccination. Samples from vaccinated people were obtained from the UK trials COV001 and COV002, which included a single-blind randomized controlled phase 2/3 trial of AZD1222 (ChAdOx1 nCoV-19) in healthy adults. Trial participant PBMC samples were collected at day 0 and day 28 after the second dose for TCRbeta chain sequencing. The clonotype was recovered from an adult in good health. The specimen comprised peripheral blood, sampled on day 0 of AZD1222 vaccination.

In nucleotide form, the sequence is TGTGCCAGCAGTCGGACTAGCGGGAGGGCCAATGAGCAGTTCTTC. This sequence encodes CASSRTSGRANEQFF. The chain is assembled from TRBV6-5 and TRBJ2-1, with 15 junctional bases fitting TRBD2. The germline V and J ends show losses of 5 bases and 6 bases respectively, and no gene match explains 2 bases of the junction. Counted from cysteine to phenylalanine, this CDR3 has 15 amino acids. Only the CDR3 part of the read is kept: 45 bases, read in frame from the first base. Taken from the germline V gene, the CDR1 and CDR2 loops are MNHEY and SVGAGI.